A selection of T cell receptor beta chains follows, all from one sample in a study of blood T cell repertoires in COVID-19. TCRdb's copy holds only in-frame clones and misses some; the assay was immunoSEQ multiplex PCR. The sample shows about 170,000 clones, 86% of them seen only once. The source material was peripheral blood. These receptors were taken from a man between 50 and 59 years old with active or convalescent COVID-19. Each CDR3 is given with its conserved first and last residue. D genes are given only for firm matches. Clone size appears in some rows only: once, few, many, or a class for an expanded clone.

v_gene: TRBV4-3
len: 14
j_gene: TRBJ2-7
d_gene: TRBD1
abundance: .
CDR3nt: TGCGCCAGCAGCCGAGGGACAGGGGGCTACGAGCAGTACTTC
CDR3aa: CASSRGTGGYEQYF

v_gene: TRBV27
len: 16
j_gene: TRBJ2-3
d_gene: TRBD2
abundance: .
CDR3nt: TGTGCCAGCAGCCACTACGGCGGGGGTACACAAGATACGCAGTATTTT
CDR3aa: CASSHYGGGTQDTQYF

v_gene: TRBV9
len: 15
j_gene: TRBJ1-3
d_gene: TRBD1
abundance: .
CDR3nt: TGTGCCAGCAGCTACGACAGGGATAACGGCTACACCATATATTTT
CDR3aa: CASSYDRDNGYTIYF

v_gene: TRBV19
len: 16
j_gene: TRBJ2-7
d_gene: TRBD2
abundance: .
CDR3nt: TGTGCCAGTAGTAAAACCGGGACTAGACCACCCTACGAGCAGTACTTC
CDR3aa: CASSKTGTRPPYEQYF

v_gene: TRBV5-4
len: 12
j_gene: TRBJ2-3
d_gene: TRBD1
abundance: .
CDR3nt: TGTGCCAGCAGCCCGGGACAGGGGACGCAGTATTTT
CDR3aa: CASSPGQGTQYF

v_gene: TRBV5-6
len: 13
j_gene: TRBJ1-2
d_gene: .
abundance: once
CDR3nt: TGTGCCAGTCAGGGTACAATGAACTATGGCTACACCTTC
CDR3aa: CASQGTMNYGYTF

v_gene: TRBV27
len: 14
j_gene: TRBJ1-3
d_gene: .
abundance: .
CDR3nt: TGTGCCAGCAGTGGTGAGGGTTCGGGAAACACCATATATTTT
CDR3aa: CASSGEGSGNTIYF

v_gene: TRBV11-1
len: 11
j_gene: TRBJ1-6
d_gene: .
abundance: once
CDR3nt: TGCCGCGGACAGAATAATTCACCCCTCCACTTT
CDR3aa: CRGQNNSPLHF

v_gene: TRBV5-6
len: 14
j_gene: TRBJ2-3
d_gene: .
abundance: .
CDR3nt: TGTGCCAGCTGGGGCGGGGCAGCCACAGATACGCAGTATTTT
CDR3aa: CASWGGAATDTQYF

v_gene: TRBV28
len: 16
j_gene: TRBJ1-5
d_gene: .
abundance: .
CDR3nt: TGTGCCAGCAGGCCCACGGAACAGCTCCGCAATCAGCCCCAGCATTTT
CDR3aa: CASRPTEQLRNQPQHF

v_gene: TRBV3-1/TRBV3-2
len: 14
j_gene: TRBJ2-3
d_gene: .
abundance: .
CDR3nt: TGTGCCAGCAGCCAAGAGAATTTAGCAGATACGCAGTATTTT
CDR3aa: CASSQENLADTQYF

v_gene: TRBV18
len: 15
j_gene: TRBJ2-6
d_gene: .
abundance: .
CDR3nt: TGTGCCAGCTCACCACGGAGGGCTGGGGCCAACGTCCTGACTTTC
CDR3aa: CASSPRRAGANVLTF

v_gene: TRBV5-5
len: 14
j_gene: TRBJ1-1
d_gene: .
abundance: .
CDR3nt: TGTGCCAGCAGCTCGACTCGGGATTACACTGAAGCTTTCTTT
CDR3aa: CASSSTRDYTEAFF

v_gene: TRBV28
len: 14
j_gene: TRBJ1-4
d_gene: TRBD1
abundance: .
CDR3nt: TGTGCCAGCAGTTCGACAGGGTATGGTGAAAAACTGTTTTTT
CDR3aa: CASSSTGYGEKLFF

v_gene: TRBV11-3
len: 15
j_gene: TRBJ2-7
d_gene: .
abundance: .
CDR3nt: TGTGCCAGCAGCTCCCGATCCGGCCTAGCCTACGAGCAGTACTTC
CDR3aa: CASSSRSGLAYEQYF

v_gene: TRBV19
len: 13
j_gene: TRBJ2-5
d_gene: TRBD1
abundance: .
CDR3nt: TGTGCCAGTGCCACGACAGGGTACGAGACCCAGTACTTC
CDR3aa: CASATTGYETQYF

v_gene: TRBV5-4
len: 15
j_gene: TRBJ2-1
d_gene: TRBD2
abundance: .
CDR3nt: TGTGCCAGCAGCTTGGTAGCGGGAGGGACTCTTGAGCAGTTCTTC
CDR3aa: CASSLVAGGTLEQFF

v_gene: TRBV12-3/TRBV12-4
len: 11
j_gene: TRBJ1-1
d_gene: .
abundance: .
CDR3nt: TGTGCCAGCAGGCGGAACACTGAAGCTTTCTTT
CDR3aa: CASRRNTEAFF

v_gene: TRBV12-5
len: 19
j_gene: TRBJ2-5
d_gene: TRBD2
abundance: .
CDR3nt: TGTGCTAGTGGTTTGGTAAGATTTAGCGGGAGGGCCCTCCAAGAGACCCAGTACTTC
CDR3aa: CASGLVRFSGRALQETQYF

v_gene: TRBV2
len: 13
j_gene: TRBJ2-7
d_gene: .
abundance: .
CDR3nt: TGTGCCAGCAGGAGACTAGTGAGCTACGAGCAGTACTTC
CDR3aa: CASRRLVSYEQYF

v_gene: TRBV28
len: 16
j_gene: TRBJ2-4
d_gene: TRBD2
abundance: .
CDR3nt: TGTGCCAGCACCGGACTAGCGGGAGTGGGCAAAAACATTCAGTACTTC
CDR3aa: CASTGLAGVGKNIQYF

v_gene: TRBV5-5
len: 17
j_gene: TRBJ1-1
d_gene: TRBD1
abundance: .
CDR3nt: TGTGCCAGCAGCTTGTTGGTTAGGACAGGGAGGGCCACTGAAGCTTTCTTT
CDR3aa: CASSLLVRTGRATEAFF

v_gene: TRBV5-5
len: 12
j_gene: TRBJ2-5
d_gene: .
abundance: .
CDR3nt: TGTGCCAGCAGCCCGACAGGAGAGACCCAGTACTTC
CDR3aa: CASSPTGETQYF

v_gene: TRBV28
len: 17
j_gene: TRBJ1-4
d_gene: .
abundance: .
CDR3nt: TGTGCCAGCAGTTTCGTCCGGGGGGTCGGCACTAATGAAAAACTGTTTTTT
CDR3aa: CASSFVRGVGTNEKLFF

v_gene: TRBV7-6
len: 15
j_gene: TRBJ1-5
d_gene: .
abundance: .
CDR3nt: TGTGCCAGCAGCTTGGCGGCCTACGGAAATCAGCCCCAGCATTTT
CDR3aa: CASSLAAYGNQPQHF

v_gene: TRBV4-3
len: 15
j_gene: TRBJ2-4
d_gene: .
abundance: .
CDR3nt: TGCGCCAGCAGCCAAGATTCCGGTGTTGGAAACATTCAGTACTTC
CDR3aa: CASSQDSGVGNIQYF

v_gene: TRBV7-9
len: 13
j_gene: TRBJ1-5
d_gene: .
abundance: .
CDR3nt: TGTGCCAGCAGCCATGCGCGGGGACAGCCCCAGCATTTT
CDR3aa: CASSHARGQPQHF

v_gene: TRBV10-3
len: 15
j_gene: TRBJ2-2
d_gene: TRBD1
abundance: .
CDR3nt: TGTGCCATCATTGTCTGGACAGGGAACACCGGGGAGCTGTTTTTT
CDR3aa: CAIIVWTGNTGELFF

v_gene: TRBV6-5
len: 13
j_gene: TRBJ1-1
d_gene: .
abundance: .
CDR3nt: TGTGCCAGCAGTCGACAGGTGGAAGCTGAAGCTTTCTTT
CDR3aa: CASSRQVEAEAFF

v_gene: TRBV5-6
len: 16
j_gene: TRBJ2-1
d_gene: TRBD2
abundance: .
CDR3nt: TGTGCCAGCAGCCGGACTAGCGGAACAATCTACAATGAGCAGTTCTTC
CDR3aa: CASSRTSGTIYNEQFF

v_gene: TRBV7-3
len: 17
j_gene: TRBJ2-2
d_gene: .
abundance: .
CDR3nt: TGTGCCAGCAGCTTAACGGGCAGGGTGGGGAACACCGGGGAGCTGTTTTTT
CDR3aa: CASSLTGRVGNTGELFF

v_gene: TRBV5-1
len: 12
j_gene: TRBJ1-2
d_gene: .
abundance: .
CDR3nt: TGCGCCAGCAGCTCGGACAGCTATGGCTACACCTTC
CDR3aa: CASSSDSYGYTF

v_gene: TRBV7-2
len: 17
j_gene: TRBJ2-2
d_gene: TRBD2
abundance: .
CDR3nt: TGTGCCAGCAGCTCGGGACTAGCGGGAGGGCTCGGCGGGGAGCTGTTTTTT
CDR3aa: CASSSGLAGGLGGELFF

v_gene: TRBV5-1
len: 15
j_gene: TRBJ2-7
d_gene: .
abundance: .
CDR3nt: TGCGCCAGCAGCCGAGTTTCAGGGCCCTCCTACGAGCAGTACTTC
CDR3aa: CASSRVSGPSYEQYF

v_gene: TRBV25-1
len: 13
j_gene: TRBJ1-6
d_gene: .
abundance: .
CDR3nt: TGTGCCAGCAAGGGGCCTCTAAATTCACCCCTCCACTTT
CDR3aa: CASKGPLNSPLHF

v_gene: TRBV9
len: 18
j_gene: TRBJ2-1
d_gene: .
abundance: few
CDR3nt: TGTGCCAGCAGCGTTAGTGCCAGGGGAACGAGCTCCTACAATGAGCAGTTCTTC
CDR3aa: CASSVSARGTSSYNEQFF

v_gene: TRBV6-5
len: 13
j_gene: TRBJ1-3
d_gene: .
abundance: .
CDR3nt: TGTGCCAGCACCGCAGATACTGGAAACACCATATATTTT
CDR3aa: CASTADTGNTIYF

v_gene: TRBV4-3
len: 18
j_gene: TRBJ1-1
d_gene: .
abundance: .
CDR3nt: TGCGCCAGCAGCCAAGACGGGCTTTGGGGGGGGGCGGACACTGAAGCTTTCTTT
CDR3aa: CASSQDGLWGGADTEAFF